Below are 31 T cell receptor beta chains sequenced from a single sample in a study of identifying expanded T cells in peripheral blood. Measured with immunoSEQ multiplex PCR; TCRdb has only the in-frame clones, and not every one. The table has fewer than 60,000 clones, approximately 86% seen once; the top ten hold approximately 14%. The sequencing input was blood. These receptors originate from a person between 18 and 75 years old in good health.

This clone came up once. V gene TRBV4-3 combines with J gene TRBJ2-1; 8 positions agree with TRBD2. V shed 0 bases and J 9 bases; nucleotides not matched to a gene: 13. The length of the CDR3 is 17 residues. The germline gives CDR1 LGHNA, CDR2 YSLEER. The CDR3 reads CASSQDPAGGPTGEQFF. The CDR3 DNA follows: TGCGCCAGCAGCCAAGATCCGGCGGGAGGACCCACCGGTGAGCAGTTCTTC.

V usage is TRBV19 and J usage is TRBJ2-1, with TRBD2 as a possible D gene (6 bases). This CDR3 contains 17 residues. Trimming removed 0 bases from V and 9 bases from J, with 21 bases in between. Germline CDR1 and CDR2: LNHDA and SQIVND (reference sequence). The CDR3, as DNA: TGTGCCAGTAGTATAGACGCCCGGGGACTGCTGCGGGGTGAGCAGTTCTTC. Translated, it gives CASSIDARGLLRGEQFF.

The chain carries TRBV5-4 and TRBJ1-1; the D is unclear. CDR1 is SGHNT, CDR2 YYREEE, per germline (reference sequence). This CDR3 comprises 15 residues. Trimming pared 2 bases from V and 0 bases from J, leaving 11 bases between. The CDR3 sequence: CASSLRAGMNTEAFF. In DNA form, the CDR3 reads TGTGCCAGCAGCTTACGAGCGGGAATGAACACTGAAGCTTTCTTT.

The gene calls are TRBV7-7 and TRBJ2-7; D gene unclear. The CDR3 runs 13 residues. Per the germline V gene, CDR1 is SSHAT and CDR2 is FNYEAQ (reference sequence). Trimming took off 3 bases at V and 4 bases at J, with 10 bases between the two ends. The CDR3 DNA reads as TGTGCCAGCAGCTTCCGACCTGGATACGAGCAGTACTTC. It yields the protein CASSFRPGYEQYF.

The chain combines TRBV7-8 with TRBJ2-7; TRBD1 agrees at 10 bases. J gave up 6 bases and V 5 bases, and 4 bases lay outside the gene matches. The CDR3 is made up of 13 amino acids. In germline, CDR1 is SGHVS, CDR2 FQNEAQ. The CDR3 sequence is CASSRDRGREQYF. The CDR3 DNA follows: TGTGCCAGCAGCCGGGACAGGGGACGCGAGCAGTACTTC.

The chain employs TRBV14 and TRBJ2-1; the D is unclear. The CDR3 runs to 14 residues. V gave up 2 bases and J gave up 3 bases, with 8 bases separating them. Germline-derived CDR1 and CDR2 are SGHDN and FVKESK. The CDR3 region is CASSQNKVYNEQFF. The CDR3 nucleotides are TGTGCCAGCAGCCAAAACAAGGTCTACAATGAGCAGTTCTTC.

The chain joins TRBV30 to TRBJ1-2, with TRBD1 matching over 7 bases. Germline trimming cut 3 bases from V and 7 bases from J; bases unmatched to any gene: 11. Germline CDR1 and CDR2: GTSNPN and SVGIG (reference sequence). The CDR3 spans 14 residues. The CDR3 protein is CAWRSLQGIAGYTF. CDR3 sequence (DNA): TGTGCCTGGAGGAGCCTACAGGGGATTGCTGGCTACACCTTC.

V and J are TRBV9 and TRBJ2-6; D is perhaps TRBD1 or TRBD2 (6 bases each). CDR1 SGDLS and CDR2 YYNGEE come from the germline V gene. V was cut by 0 bases and J by 0 bases, with 10 bases left in between. The CDR3 is 17 amino acids. Written as DNA, the CDR3 is TGTGCCAGCAGCGTAGGAGGGGGAGGCTCTGGGGCCAACGTCCTGACTTTC. Its protein product is CASSVGGGGSGANVLTF.

The chain joins TRBV9 to TRBJ2-7; 9 nucleotides align to TRBD1. The CDR3 has 16 amino acids. Germline assignment: CDR1 SGDLS and CDR2 YYNGEE. V was clipped by 5 bases and J by 4 bases; unmatched bases: 13. Written as DNA, the CDR3 is TGTGCCAGCAGTTCTGGATTCGGGACAGGGCTTTACGAGCAGTACTTC. Residues: CASSSGFGTGLYEQYF.

Details on this clone: A much larger clone lies a single base off, so this may be a read error. This sample also contains other DNA sequences that code for the same CDR3. The V gene is TRBV18, the J gene TRBJ1-5, with 9 bases identical to TRBD1. The V and J ends lost 4 bases and 4 bases, in that order; junction bases with no gene match: 2. There are 14 residues in the CDR3. Germline V gene lookup returns CDR1 KGHSH and CDR2 LQKENI. Here the CDR3 DNA reads TGTGCCAGCTCACAGGGACAGGGAAATCAGCCCCAGCATTTT. This codes for CASSQGQGNQPQHF.

In DNA, the CDR3 is TGTGCCAGCAGCTTGCCCGGGGAAGAGACCCAGTACTTC. This translates into CASSLPGEETQYF. This chain links TRBV5-6 with TRBJ2-5; D is perhaps TRBD2 (5 bases). This CDR3 comprises 13 residues. The germline V and J ends were trimmed by 1 base and 3 bases, with 7 bases remaining between them. Germline V CDR1 and CDR2: SGHDT, YYEEEE. The full variable domain, completed using reference TRBV5-6 and TRBJ2-5, is DAGVTQSPTHLIKTRGQQVTLRCSPKSGHDTVSWYQQALGQGPQFIFQYYEEEERQRGNFPDRFSGHQFPNYSSELNVNALLLGDSALYLCASSLPGEETQYFGPGTRLLVL.

The count of this clone is one. The V gene is TRBV19, the J gene TRBJ2-1; no reliable D call. Trimming left V 7 bases short and J 1 base short, with 11 bases between. The CDR3 contains 14 residues. Germline CDR1 and CDR2: LNHDA and SQIVND (reference sequence). CDR3 nucleotides: TGTGCCAGTAAAAGGAGTCCGTCCTACAATGAGCAGTTCTTC. The encoded protein is CASKRSPSYNEQFF.

V usage is TRBV5-1 and J usage is TRBJ2-3; D might be TRBD1 or TRBD2, each matching 5 bases. Trimming left V 4 bases short and J 2 bases short, with 14 bases between. The CDR3 consists of 15 residues. Germline loops: CDR1 SGHRS, CDR2 YFSETQ. The CDR3 sequence is CASSLDGDLTDTQYF. The CDR3 DNA reads as TGCGCCAGCAGCCTTGACGGGGACCTCACAGATACGCAGTATTTT. Together with reference TRBV5-1 and TRBJ2-3, the CDR3 gives the full variable domain: KAGVTQTPRYLIKTRGQQVTLSCSPISGHRSVSWYQQTPGQGLQFLFEYFSETQRNKGNFPGRFSGRQFSNSRSEMNVSTLELGDSALYLCASSLDGDLTDTQYFGPGTRLTVL.

V gene TRBV6-4 combines with J gene TRBJ2-2, with 10 bases fitting TRBD1. From germline, CDR1 is MRHNA and CDR2 SNTAGT. There are 16 residues in the CDR3. V lost 6 bases and J lost 4; bases outside the gene matches: 8. This chain's CDR3 is CASSPTGQGGTGELFF. The CDR3 coding sequence is TGTGCCAGCAGCCCGACCGGACAGGGGGGCACCGGGGAGCTGTTTTTT.

V gene TRBV28 combines with J gene TRBJ2-5; 10 bases are shared with TRBD1. The germline V gene encodes CDR1 MDHEN and CDR2 SYDVKM. With V trimmed by 5 bases and J by 2 bases, 2 bases remained unmatched. This CDR3 is built from 14 residues. CDR3 in DNA: TGTGCCAGCAGTCCGGACAGGGGGCAAGAGACCCAGTACTTC. Residues: CASSPDRGQETQYF.

The chain carries TRBV28 and TRBJ2-3; D assignment may be TRBD1 or TRBD2 (7 bases each). Germline assignment: CDR1 MDHEN and CDR2 SYDVKM. The CDR3 has 15 residues. Trimming cost V 1 base and J 10 bases, with 18 bases left between them. The CDR3 sequence is CASSLSGPRGGAQYF. Written as DNA, the CDR3 is TGTGCCAGCAGTTTATCGGGACCCAGGGGGGGTGCGCAGTATTTT.

V is TRBV11-2 and J is TRBJ2-3; 7 nucleotides line up with TRBD1. CDR1 and CDR2 from the germline V gene are SGHAT and FQNNGV. This CDR3 is built from 13 residues. The J segment lost 8 bases and the V segment lost 3 bases, leaving 5 bases of the junction unmatched. The CDR3 region is CASSLVRDSTQYF. The CDR3 DNA reads TGTGCCAGCAGCTTGGTACGGGACAGTACGCAGTATTTT.

The chain is built from TRBV18 and TRBJ2-3; D unclear. CDR3 length equals 12 residues. V was pared by 6 bases and J by 4 bases, with 8 bases between. The germline V gene has CDR1 KGHSH and CDR2 LQKENI. DNA for the CDR3: TGTGCCAGCTCGACGACTGCAGATACGCAGTATTTT. Translating gives CASSTTADTQYF.

This clone was seen more than once but under ten times. CDR3 in DNA: TGTGCCAGCAGCGCCGGAACCAGGGGGACCCAGTACTTC. This codes for CASSAGTRGTQYF. The chain recombines TRBV9 with TRBJ2-5; possibly TRBD1 for D (6 bases). Looked up from germline, CDR1 is SGDLS and CDR2 is YYNGEE. Trimming left V 3 bases short and J 7 bases short, with 13 bases between. This CDR3 spans 13 amino acids.

The rearrangement uses TRBV2 and TRBJ2-3; D gene uncertain. With 7 bases removed from V and 2 bases from J, the gap between germline ends came to 10 bases. In germline, CDR1 is SNHLY, CDR2 FYNNEI. The CDR3 consists of 13 residues. DNA for the CDR3: TGTGCCAGCAAACCGGGCTCCACAGATACGCAGTATTTT. It yields the protein CASKPGSTDTQYF.

This chain links TRBV5-4 with TRBJ2-5; weak D call: TRBD1 (6 bases). Trimming left V 4 bases short and J 2 bases short, with 9 bases between. Per germline, CDR1 SGHNT and CDR2 YYREEE (reference sequence). This CDR3 is 13 amino acids long. The CDR3 region has the DNA TGTGCCAGCAGCCCAGGGGTTCAAGAGACCCAGTACTTC. It translates to CASSPGVQETQYF.

The V gene is TRBV5-1, the J gene TRBJ2-5; D possibly corresponds to TRBD1 (6 bases). The length of the CDR3 is 15 residues. Trimming removed 3 bases at V and 5 bases at J, with 17 bases between. Germline CDR1 SGHRS, CDR2 YFSETQ. CDR3 sequence (DNA): TGCGCCAGCAGCTGGCGAACAGGGCCCGGTGAGACCCAGTACTTC. Amino acid sequence: CASSWRTGPGETQYF.

Details on this clone: The same CDR3 arises from other DNA sequences in this sample as well. The V gene is TRBV6-5, the J gene TRBJ2-5; the D is unclear. Germline values: CDR1 MNHEY, CDR2 SVGAGI. V lost 8 bases and J lost 5, with 15 bases in between. The CDR3 covers 13 residues. The CDR3: CASRIGAGETQYF. CDR3 DNA: TGTGCCAGCCGGATTGGAGCTGGGGAGACCCAGTACTTC.

The chain recombines TRBV7-2 with TRBJ2-1, with TRBD2 matching 10 bases. V lost 1 base and J lost 9; bases outside the gene matches: 9. The CDR3 extends over 16 amino acids. Germline V gene lookup returns CDR1 SGHTA and CDR2 FQGNSA. Here the CDR3 DNA reads TGTGCCAGCAGCTTAGATGGTAGCGGGAGGAGTGGTGAGCAGTTCTTC. This gives the protein CASSLDGSGRSGEQFF.

V and J are TRBV15 and TRBJ1-5, with 7 bases fitting TRBD1. The CDR3 spans 14 residues. The trim removed 6 bases at V and 4 bases at J, leaving 6 bases unmatched. Germline loops: CDR1 LNHNV, CDR2 YYDKDF (reference sequence). Here the CDR3 reads CATSQTGNNQPQHF. DNA of the CDR3: TGTGCCACCAGTCAGACAGGGAATAATCAGCCCCAGCATTTT.

The chain combines TRBV6-4 with TRBJ2-3, with a weak D call TRBD1 (6 bases). This CDR3 region has 15 residues. Germline CDR1 is MRHNA and CDR2 is SNTAGT. V lost 6 bases, J lost 1 base, and 14 bases lay in between. The CDR3 loop reads CASSKDSLRTDTQYF. The CDR3 nucleotides read TGTGCCAGCAGCAAGGACAGCCTCCGCACAGATACGCAGTATTTT.

The V call is TRBV7-2, the J call TRBJ1-2, with no clear D. The CDR3 length is 15 residues. V lost 5 bases and J 6 bases, leaving 19 bases between the germline ends. From germline, CDR1 is SGHTA and CDR2 FQGNSA. DNA for the CDR3: TGTGCCAGCAGCCCCTGGGCGGGCGGGGAGAATGGCTACACCTTC. This translates into CASSPWAGGENGYTF.

A few counts support this clone. The CDR3 DNA sequence: TGTGCCAGCAGTGACCTCGTTCCGCAGGACAGGGTTGGGCCGGAGACCCAGTACTTC. It specifies CASSDLVPQDRVGPETQYF. The V and J genes are TRBV6-1 and TRBJ2-5; 8 bases align to TRBD1. V lost 3 bases and J lost 5; bases outside the gene matches: 20. Germline CDR1 reads MNHNS; CDR2 reads SASEGT. The CDR3 is 19 residues long.

The rearrangement links TRBV18 to TRBJ2-5, with D uncertain. The CDR3 totals 11 residues. With 3 bases removed from V and 3 bases from J, the gap between germline ends came to 2 bases. Germline-derived CDR1 and CDR2 are KGHSH and LQKENI. The CDR3 nucleotides read TGTGCCAGCTCACCCAAAGAGACCCAGTACTTC. Translated: CASSPKETQYF.

The chain combines TRBV30 with TRBJ1-5; possibly TRBD1 for D (6 bases). This CDR3 region has 14 residues. Trimming took 2 bases from V and 7 from J, leaving 15 bases between them. Germline V CDR1 and CDR2: GTSNPN, SVGIG (reference sequence). Here the CDR3 DNA reads TGTGCCTGGAGTTCGGGACAAGAAGTACAGCCCCAGCATTTT. Translated: CAWSSGQEVQPQHF.

The chain links TRBV7-9 to TRBJ1-2; D not resolved. The V end lost 5 bases, the J end lost 3 bases, and 7 bases lay between the germline ends. Looked up from germline, CDR1 is SEHNR and CDR2 is FQNEAQ (reference sequence). This CDR3 has 12 residues. The CDR3 spells CASSPEHYGYTF. In nucleotides, the CDR3 is TGTGCCAGCAGCCCCGAACACTATGGCTACACCTTC. The full variable domain, its missing parts supplied by reference TRBV7-9 and TRBJ1-2, is DTGVSQNPRHKITKRGQNVTFRCDPISEHNRLYWYRQTLGQGPEFLTYFQNEAQLEKSRLLSDRFSAERPKGSFSTLEIQRTEQGDSAMYLCASSPEHYGYTFGSGTRLTVV.